The clone carrying this T cell receptor (beta chain) was observed a handful of times. Its antigen is as yet unknown. The data originate from a study of radiation and T cells in renal cell carcinoma. Regarding the study as a whole: Compared with controls, irradiated tumors had more, larger dominant CDR3 motifs.

Assay used: immunoSEQ multiplex PCR; TCRdb lists only in-frame clones, some missing. The sample contains some 16,000 clones, roughly 56% of which appear only once. The sample's treatment: treatment-naive control, cytoreductive nephrectomy. Treatment-naive patients without radiation supplied the control tumors at nephrectomy. Deletions cut 3 bases from V and 7 bases from J, with 10 bases between. The CDR3 sequence is 13 residues long. Germline CDR1 reads LNHDA; CDR2 reads SQIVND (reference sequence). This TCR derives from a man aged 50 or older with renal cell carcinoma. This sequence joins TRBV19 and TRBJ2-1; a weak D match, TRBD2 (5 bases). The sample in question was tumor tissue, obtained from a patient whose treatment was nephrectomy without radiotherapy. CDR3 coding DNA: TGTGCCAGTAGTATTATACGGGGTAATGAGCAGTTCTTC. Its translation: CASSIIRGNEQFF.